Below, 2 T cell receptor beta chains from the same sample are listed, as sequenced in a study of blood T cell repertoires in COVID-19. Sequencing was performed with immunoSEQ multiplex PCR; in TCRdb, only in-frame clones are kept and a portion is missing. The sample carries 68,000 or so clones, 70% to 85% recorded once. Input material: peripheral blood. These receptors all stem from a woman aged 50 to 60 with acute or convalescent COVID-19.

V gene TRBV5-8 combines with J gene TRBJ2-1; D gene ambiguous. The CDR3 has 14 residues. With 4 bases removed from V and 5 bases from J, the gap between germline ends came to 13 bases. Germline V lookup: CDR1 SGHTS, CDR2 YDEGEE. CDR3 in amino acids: CASSPTTGHNEQFF. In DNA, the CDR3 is TGTGCCAGCAGCCCTACGACGGGTCACAATGAGCAGTTCTTC. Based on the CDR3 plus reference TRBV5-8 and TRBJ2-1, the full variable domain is EAGVTQSPTHLIKTRGQQATLRCSPISGHTSVYWYQQALGLGLQFLLWYDEGEERNRGNFPPRFSGRQFPNYSSELNVNALELEDSALYLCASSPTTGHNEQFFGPGTRLTVL.

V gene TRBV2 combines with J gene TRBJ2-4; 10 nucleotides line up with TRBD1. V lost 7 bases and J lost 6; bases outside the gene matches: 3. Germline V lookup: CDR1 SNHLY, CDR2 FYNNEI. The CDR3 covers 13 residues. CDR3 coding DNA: TGTGCCAGCACCAGGACAGGGGGAAACATTCAGTACTTC. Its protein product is CASTRTGGNIQYF.